A selection of T cell receptor beta chains follows, all from one sample in a study of human T cells and chemical hapten exposure. TCRdb processed the RACE reads anew with MiXCR; each CDR3 protein has one entry. Among hundreds of thousands of distinct CDR3 sequences listed, about 6% were seen once. The sequences come from whole blood, collected in connection with sensitization to the hapten diphenylcyclopropenone (DPC). The receptors were gathered from a woman in her late teens or twenties with alopecia areata. Some clones in this sample may be carry-over from other donors' samples. CDR3s leave out the opening cysteine and the closing phenylalanine or tryptophan.

>TRBV24-1|12
ATSDPPDEMAQY
>TRBV5-6|14
ASSRFGQGGRQPQH
>TRBV10-3|14
AISRHGGHVAYEQY
>TRBV7-2|16
ASSFSGQGGFSGNTIY
>TRBV12-3/TRBV12-4|13
ASSLIRTGAYGYT
>TRBV20-1|8
SAMGETQY
>TRBV6-2/TRBV6-3|15
ASSWGQGYATNEKLF
>TRBV3-1|15
ASSQGLTWSYTDTQY
>TRBV6-2/TRBV6-3|13
ASSSEGAGANVLT
>TRBV5-8|12
ASSAATGGYEQY
>TRBV29-1|11
SVFPGDGYEQY
>TRBV10-3|11
AITGNLYNEQF
>TRBV6-2/TRBV6-3|16
ASSYGLAGVDSYNEQF
>TRBV12-3/TRBV12-4|13
ASRWGHTFYREQF
>TRBV7-3|11
ASSLNPLDEQF
>TRBV19|12
ASQRGLQNTEAF
>TRBV12-3/TRBV12-4|12
ASSPQGAGTEAF
>TRBV20-1|15
SAEPDNSVRSNTEAF
>TRBV20-1|12
SARGGPEDTEAF
>TRBV3-1|10
ASSQGRLEAF
>TRBV5-1|15
ASSPLFGAAQNEKLF
>TRBV3-1|14
ASSQGWGPRLYEQY
>TRBV12-3/TRBV12-4|14
ASGPSGGFRNNEQF
>TRBV7-8|12
ASSPTGGGEKLF
>TRBV7-3|11
ASTISPGNTIY
>TRBV29-1|8
SVGGGEKY
>TRBV3-1|13
ASSQSELGVQPQH
>TRBV11-1|11
ASSPWATETQY
>TRBV6-5|14
ASIQGMGQGFPEAF
>TRBV5-1|14
ASSLRTSGVYNEQF
>TRBV9|12
ASSSTGDNYGYT
>TRBV4-3|13
ASSLISSYNSPLH
>TRBV20-1|13
SHPGQGLYENIQY
>TRBV2|12
ASRTEGQYQPQH
>TRBV3-1|16
ASSLPSGTGFSNYGYT
>TRBV4-2|14
ASSQEGLGVGQPQH
>TRBV29-1|15
SVEDGIWGGGNQPQH
>TRBV29-1|10
SVGQLNTEAF
>TRBV19|14
ASSISPRGRNQPQH
>TRBV20-1|14
SARDPAGSYGTEAF
>TRBV12-3/TRBV12-4|12
ASSRIQGQETQY
>TRBV20-1|12
SARGPGGTDTQY
>TRBV14|14
ASSQDRDSITDTQY
>TRBV25-1|14
ASSESPLTGGNGYT
>TRBV6-5|12
ASRAYRDHQPQH
>TRBV6-2/TRBV6-3|13
ASSRAEGINQPQH
>TRBV12-3/TRBV12-4|12
ASSYRDSGNTIY
>TRBV12-3/TRBV12-4|10
ASSKRGNTIY
>TRBV29-1|10
SASETTLRQY
>TRBV9|12
ASSPQGQGSEAF
>TRBV7-6|13
ASSLGLLGNNEQF
>TRBV3-1|11
ASSQETYTEAF
>TRBV12-3/TRBV12-4|15
ASSSRVLLKLNTEAF